This T cell receptor (beta chain) derives from a study of blood T cell repertoires in COVID-19. TCRdb keeps only in-frame clones here, not all; method: immunoSEQ multiplex PCR. The data show 150,000 to 200,000 clones, 92% seen once. This clone was picked up one time. Sequenced: peripheral blood. The sequence was collected from a man aged 30 to 39 with COVID-19, enrolled during active disease.

The CDR3 spells CASIPSGREPVYNEQFF. CDR3 nucleotide sequence: TGTGCCAGTATTCCCAGCGGGAGGGAACCTGTCTACAATGAGCAGTTCTTC. The chain employs TRBV19 and TRBJ2-1; 10 nucleotides match TRBD2. CDR3 length: 17 residues. Trimming took 7 bases from V and 3 from J; bases not matched to a gene: 12. Germline V gives CDR1 LNHDA, CDR2 SQIVND (reference sequence).